This TCR beta chain was captured by sequencing in a study of T cells expressing NK-cell markers. In the study overall: Within the sequenced cohort of eight donors, seven exhibited HCMV seropositivity and one was seronegative.

TCRdb derives one entry per CDR3 protein from the 5' RACE reads, leaving out DNA. This specimen shows under 9,000 distinct CDR3 sequences; the ten leading clones hold about two thirds. The specimen sequenced was blood T cells: a sorted CD56 or NKG2C T cell subset, CD4+ or CD8+ T cells, or bulk PBMC T cells (not recorded which). The TCR originated in a man aged 18-69 years in good health.

CDR3 protein: CASSYGQGWDSPLHF. V usage is TRBV6-5 and J usage is TRBJ1-6; TCRdb's assignment of TRBD1 cannot be checked, as there is no DNA. The germline V gene has CDR1 MNHEY and CDR2 SVGAGI. The CDR3 runs 15 residues.